The clone carrying this T cell receptor beta chain was counted only a few times. Its antigen is currently unknown. This sample was included in a study of human T cells and chemical hapten exposure. Background on the study: Sensitization involved placing 2% DPC onto an approximately 2 cm by approximately 2 cm region of upper inner arm skin. Diphenylcyclopropenone doses were given weekly to the scalps of patients across the roughly 25-week study. Whole-study results and caveats: Relative to control repertoires, expanded TCRs gave rise to significantly more large CDR3 similarity clusters.

The time point here: patch test 1, 2 weeks after DPC sensitization. Treatment here: therapeutic diphenylcyclopropenone sensitization with weekly scalp DPC. The CDR3 totals 16 residues. V gave up 6 bases and J gave up 6 bases, with 23 bases separating them. Unique molecular identifiers were affixed to discrete cDNA molecules within the library. Using its own MiXCR run on the RACE reads, TCRdb lists one record per CDR3 protein. This sample has 300,000 to 350,000 distinct CDR3 sequences; around 7% occur once, and the top ten carry roughly 7.9%. The specimen comprised whole blood, sampled in connection with sensitization to the hapten diphenylcyclopropenone (DPC). This clonotype was sampled from a woman aged 18-29 years with alopecia areata. Some clones in this sample may be carry-over from other donors' samples. This sequence joins TRBV12-3 or TRBV12-4 and TRBJ1-2; D not resolved. CDR3 coding DNA: TGTGCCAGCAGCCCCTGGGCGAGGGAAGGGTACAATGGCTACACCTTC. It codes for CASSPWAREGYNGYTF.